This T cell receptor (beta chain) derives from a study of T-cell reconstitution after alpha-beta-depleted transplantation in children. This CDR3 is 12 amino acids long. Germline CDR1 reads SNHLY; CDR2 reads FYNNEI. Trimming took 2 bases from V and 6 from J, leaving 6 bases between them. Molecular barcoding with unique molecular identifiers was used for the TCRbeta library. In TCRdb, the PCR reads were re-called with MiXCR into one record per CDR3 protein. The sample includes almost 500,000 distinct CDR3 sequences, about an eighth seen only once; the top ten take more than 5.5%. This clonotype was recorded at least ten times.

The V gene is TRBV2, the J gene TRBJ2-3, with D tentatively TRBD1 or TRBD2 (5 bases each). The source material was PBMCs from the stem cell graft donor, sampled from the stem cell graft. This clonotype was obtained from a human donor who donated a stem cell graft to a child with combined immunodeficiency. CDR3 DNA sequence: TGTGCCAGCAGTGAATGGGGGGATACGCAGTATTTT. It is translated as CASSEWGDTQYF.